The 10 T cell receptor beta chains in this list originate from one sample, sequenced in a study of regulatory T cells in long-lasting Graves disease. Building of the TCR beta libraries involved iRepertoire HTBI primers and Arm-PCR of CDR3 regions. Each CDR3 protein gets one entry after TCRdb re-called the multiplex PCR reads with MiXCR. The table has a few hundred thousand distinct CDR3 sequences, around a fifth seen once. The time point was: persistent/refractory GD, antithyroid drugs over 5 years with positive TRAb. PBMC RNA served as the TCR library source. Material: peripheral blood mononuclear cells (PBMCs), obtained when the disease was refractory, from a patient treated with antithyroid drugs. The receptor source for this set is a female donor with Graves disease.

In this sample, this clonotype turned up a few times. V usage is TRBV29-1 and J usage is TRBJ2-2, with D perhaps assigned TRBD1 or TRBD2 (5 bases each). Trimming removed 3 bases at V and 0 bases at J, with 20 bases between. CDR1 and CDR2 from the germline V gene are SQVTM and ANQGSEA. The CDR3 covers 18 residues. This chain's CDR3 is CSVEAGIGVSPNTGELFF. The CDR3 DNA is TGCAGCGTTGAGGCGGGTATAGGGGTGAGCCCGAACACCGGGGAGCTGTTTTTT.

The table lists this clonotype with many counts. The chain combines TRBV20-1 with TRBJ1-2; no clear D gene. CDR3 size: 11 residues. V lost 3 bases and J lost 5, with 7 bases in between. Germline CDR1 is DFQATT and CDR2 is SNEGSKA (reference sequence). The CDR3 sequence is CSASTEYGYTF. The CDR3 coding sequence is TGCAGTGCTAGTACTGAGTATGGCTACACCTTC.

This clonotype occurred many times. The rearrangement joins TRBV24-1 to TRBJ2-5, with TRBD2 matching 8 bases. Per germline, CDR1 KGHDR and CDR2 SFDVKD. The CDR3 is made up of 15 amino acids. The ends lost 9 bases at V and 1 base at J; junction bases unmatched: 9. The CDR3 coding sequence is TGTGCCACCCACAGCCTACTAGCGGCCCAAGAGACCCAGTACTTC. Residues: CATHSLLAAQETQYF.

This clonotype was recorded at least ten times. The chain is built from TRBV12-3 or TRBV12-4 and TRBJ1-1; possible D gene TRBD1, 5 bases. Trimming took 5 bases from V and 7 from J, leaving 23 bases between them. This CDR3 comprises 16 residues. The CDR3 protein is CASSPGRDLLLGEAFF. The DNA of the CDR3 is TGTGCCAGCAGTCCCGGCAGGGACCTCCTGTTGGGTGAAGCTTTCTTT.

This CDR3 is CASSLKREGWETQYF. The CDR3 coding sequence is TGTGCCAGCAGCTTGAAGCGGGAGGGGTGGGAGACCCAGTACTTC. This rearrangement joins TRBV13 to TRBJ2-5, with 10 bases that match TRBD2. J was trimmed by 5 bases and V by 3 bases; bases with no gene match: 6. Germline V CDR1 and CDR2: PRHDT, FYEKMQ (reference sequence). The CDR3 loop spans 15 amino acids.

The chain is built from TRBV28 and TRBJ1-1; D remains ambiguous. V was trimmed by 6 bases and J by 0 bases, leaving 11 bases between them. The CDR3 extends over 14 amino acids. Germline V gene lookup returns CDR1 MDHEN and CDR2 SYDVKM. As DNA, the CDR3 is TGTGCCAGCAGCCCCCCCCGGCTGAACACTGAAGCTTTCTTT. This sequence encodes CASSPPRLNTEAFF.

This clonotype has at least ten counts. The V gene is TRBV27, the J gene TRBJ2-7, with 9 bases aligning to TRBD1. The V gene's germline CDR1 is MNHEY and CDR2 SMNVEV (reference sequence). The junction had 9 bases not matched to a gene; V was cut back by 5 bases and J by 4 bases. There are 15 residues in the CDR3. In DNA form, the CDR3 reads TGTGCCAGCAGTGCCCCGACAGGGGGAAAATACGAGCAGTACTTC. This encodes CASSAPTGGKYEQYF.

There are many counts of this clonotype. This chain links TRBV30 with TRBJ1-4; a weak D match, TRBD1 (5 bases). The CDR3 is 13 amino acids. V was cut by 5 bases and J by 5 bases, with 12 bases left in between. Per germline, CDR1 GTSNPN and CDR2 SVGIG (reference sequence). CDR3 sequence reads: CAWGRQSNEKLFF. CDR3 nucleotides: TGTGCCTGGGGACGACAGTCAAATGAAAAACTGTTTTTT.

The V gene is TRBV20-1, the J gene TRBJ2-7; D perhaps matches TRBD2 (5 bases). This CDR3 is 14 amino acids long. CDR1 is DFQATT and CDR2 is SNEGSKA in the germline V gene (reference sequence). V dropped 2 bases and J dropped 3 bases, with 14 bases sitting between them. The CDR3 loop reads CSARPGFDGYEQYF. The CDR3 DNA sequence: TGCAGTGCTAGACCGGGATTTGACGGCTACGAGCAGTACTTC.

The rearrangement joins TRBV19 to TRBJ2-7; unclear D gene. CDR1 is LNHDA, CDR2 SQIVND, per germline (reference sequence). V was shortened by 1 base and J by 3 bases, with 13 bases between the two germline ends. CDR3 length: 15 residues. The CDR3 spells CASSIGGQAIYEQYF. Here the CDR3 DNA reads TGTGCCAGTAGTATAGGTGGGCAGGCCATCTACGAGCAGTACTTC.